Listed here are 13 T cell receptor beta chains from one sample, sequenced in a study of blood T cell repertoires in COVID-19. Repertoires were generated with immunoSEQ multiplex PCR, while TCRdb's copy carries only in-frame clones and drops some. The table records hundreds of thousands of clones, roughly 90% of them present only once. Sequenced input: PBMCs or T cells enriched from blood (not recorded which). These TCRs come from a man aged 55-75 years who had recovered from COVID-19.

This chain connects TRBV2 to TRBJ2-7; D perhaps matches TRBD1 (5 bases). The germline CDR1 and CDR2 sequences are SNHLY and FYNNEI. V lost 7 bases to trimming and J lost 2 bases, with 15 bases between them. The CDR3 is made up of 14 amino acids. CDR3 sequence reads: CASMDTHGTYEQYF. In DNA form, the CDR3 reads TGTGCCAGCATGGACACACATGGAACCTACGAGCAGTACTTC.

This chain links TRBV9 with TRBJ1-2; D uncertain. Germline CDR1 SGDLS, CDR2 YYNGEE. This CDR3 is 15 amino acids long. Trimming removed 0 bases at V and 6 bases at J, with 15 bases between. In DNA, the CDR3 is TGTGCCAGCAGCGTAGCTGTTTCCGGGGAGGATGGCTACACCTTC. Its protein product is CASSVAVSGEDGYTF.

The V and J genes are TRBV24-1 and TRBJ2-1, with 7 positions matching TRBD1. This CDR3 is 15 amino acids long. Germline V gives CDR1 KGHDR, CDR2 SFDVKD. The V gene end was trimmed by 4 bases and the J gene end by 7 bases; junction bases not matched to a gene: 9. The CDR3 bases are TGTGCCACCAGTGACCCCAGGGGGATTAGTAATGAGCAGTTCTTC. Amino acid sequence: CATSDPRGISNEQFF.

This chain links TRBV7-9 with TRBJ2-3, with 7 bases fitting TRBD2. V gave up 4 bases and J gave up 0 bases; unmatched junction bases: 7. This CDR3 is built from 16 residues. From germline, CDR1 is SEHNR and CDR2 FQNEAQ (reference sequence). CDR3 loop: CASSSYFGGSTDTQYF. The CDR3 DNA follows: TGTGCCAGCAGCTCCTACTTCGGGGGGAGCACAGATACGCAGTATTTT.

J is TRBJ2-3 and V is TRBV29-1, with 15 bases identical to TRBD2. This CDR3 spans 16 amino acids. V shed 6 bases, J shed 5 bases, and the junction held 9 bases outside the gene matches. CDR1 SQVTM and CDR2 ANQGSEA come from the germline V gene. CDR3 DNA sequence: TGCAGCGTCGCCACGGGACTAGCGGGAGGTGAAGATACGCAGTATTTT. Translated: CSVATGLAGGEDTQYF.

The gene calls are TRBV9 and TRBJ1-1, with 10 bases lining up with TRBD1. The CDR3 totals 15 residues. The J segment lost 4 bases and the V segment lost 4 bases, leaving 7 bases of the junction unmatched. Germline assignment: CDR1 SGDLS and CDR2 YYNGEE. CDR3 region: CASSPRDRGITEAFF. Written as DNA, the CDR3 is TGTGCCAGCAGCCCCCGGGACAGGGGTATCACTGAAGCTTTCTTT.

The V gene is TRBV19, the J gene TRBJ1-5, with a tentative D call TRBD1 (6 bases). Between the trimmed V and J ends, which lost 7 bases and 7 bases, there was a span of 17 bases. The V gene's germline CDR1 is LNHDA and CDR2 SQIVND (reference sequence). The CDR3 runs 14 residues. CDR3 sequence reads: CASTAGGAGQPQHF. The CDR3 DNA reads TGTGCCAGTACCGCCGGGGGGGCCGGCCAGCCCCAGCATTTT.

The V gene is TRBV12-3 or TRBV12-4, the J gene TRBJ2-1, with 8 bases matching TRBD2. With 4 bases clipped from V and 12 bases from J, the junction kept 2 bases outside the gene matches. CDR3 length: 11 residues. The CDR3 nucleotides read TGTGCCAGCAGTTCGGGGGGGCGGCAGTTCTTC. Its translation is CASSSGGRQFF.

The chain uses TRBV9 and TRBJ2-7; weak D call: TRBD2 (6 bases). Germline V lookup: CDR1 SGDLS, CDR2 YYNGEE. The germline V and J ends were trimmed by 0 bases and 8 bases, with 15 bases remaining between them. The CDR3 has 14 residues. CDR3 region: CASSVAGGQTQQYF. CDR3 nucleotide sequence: TGTGCCAGCAGCGTAGCAGGAGGGCAGACACAGCAGTACTTC. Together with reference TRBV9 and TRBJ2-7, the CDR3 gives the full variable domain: DSGVTQTPKHLITATGQRVTLRCSPRSGDLSVYWYQQSLDQGLQFLIQYYNGEERAKGNILERFSAQQFPDLHSELNLSSLELGDSALYFCASSVAGGQTQQYFGPGTRLTVT.

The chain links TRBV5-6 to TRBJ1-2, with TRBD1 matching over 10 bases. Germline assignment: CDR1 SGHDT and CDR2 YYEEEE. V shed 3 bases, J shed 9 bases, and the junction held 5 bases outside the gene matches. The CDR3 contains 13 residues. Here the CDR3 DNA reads TGTGCCAGCAGCTGGGACAGGGGTGGAAGCTACACCTTC. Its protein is CASSWDRGGSYTF.

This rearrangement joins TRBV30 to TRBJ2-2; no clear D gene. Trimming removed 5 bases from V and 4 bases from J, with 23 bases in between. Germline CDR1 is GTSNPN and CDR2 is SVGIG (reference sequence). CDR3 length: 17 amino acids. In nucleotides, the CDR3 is TGTGCCTGGGAAATCCCTCCCATTGGGCTCCTCACCGGGGAGCTGTTTTTT. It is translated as CAWEIPPIGLLTGELFF.

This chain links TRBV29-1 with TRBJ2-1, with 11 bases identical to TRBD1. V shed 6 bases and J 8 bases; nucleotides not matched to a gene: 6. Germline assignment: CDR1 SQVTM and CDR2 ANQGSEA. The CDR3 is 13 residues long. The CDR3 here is CSVLDRGRYEQFF. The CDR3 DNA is TGCAGCGTCTTGGACAGGGGGCGTTATGAGCAGTTCTTC.

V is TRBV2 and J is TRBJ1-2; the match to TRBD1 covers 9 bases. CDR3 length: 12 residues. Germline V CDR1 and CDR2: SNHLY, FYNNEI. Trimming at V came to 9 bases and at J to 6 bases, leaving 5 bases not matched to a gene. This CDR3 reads CARSGQGNGYTF. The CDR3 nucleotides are TGTGCCAGATCGGGACAGGGTAATGGCTACACCTTC.